This TCR beta chain was documented in a study of T cells in Graves' hyperthyroidism and ophthalmopathy. TCR beta CDR3 region amplification was performed from RNA transcripts. Researchers ran a first-round RT-PCR on the TCR CDR3 using the HTBI primer set. TCRdb fed the multiplex PCR reads into MiXCR, producing one record per CDR3 protein. Among a few hundred thousand distinct CDR3 sequences listed, about 15% were seen once. This CDR3 is 18 amino acids long. Germline assignment: CDR1 SGHAT and CDR2 FQNNGV. V was cut by 2 bases and J by 0 bases, with 17 bases left in between. The sequenced sample consisted of blood. The sequence came from a woman aged 40 to 50 with Graves' hyperthyroidism. The rearrangement links TRBV11-2 to TRBJ2-1; possibly TRBD1 for D (7 bases). This CDR3 is CASSLKRVGGPSYNEQFF. The CDR3, as DNA: TGTGCCAGCAGCTTAAAGCGGGTAGGGGGCCCCTCCTACAATGAGCAGTTCTTC.